Described below is a single TCR beta chain sequence and its context. The antigen is unknown. A read error may account for a junction end that differs from germline. The identical CDR3 is also encoded by other nucleotide sequences in the sample. Donors likely had unrecorded immune exposures despite being nominally healthy when sampled. The data were obtained in a study of cytomegalovirus exposure and HLA in healthy donors. Germline CDR1 and CDR2: MNHEY and SMNVEV (reference sequence). The CDR3 totals 12 residues. PCR involved 60 Vbeta and 13 Jbeta primers. The assay was immunoSEQ multiplex PCR, and TCRdb's table has in-frame clones only and misses some. In the table there are more than 90,000 clones, 70% of which are singletons. Study-level findings and limits: DRB1 showed the most TCR associations and HLA-C the fewest in a later analysis, as rates varied by HLA locus. Analyses of presence and absence presupposed an approximately uniform sequencing depth across donors.

The V gene is TRBV27, the J gene TRBJ1-1; tentatively, D is TRBD1 (6 bases). The clonotype originates from a man aged 25-40 years in good health and CMV-seropositive. The sequencing sample was made of PBMCs. As DNA, the CDR3 is TGTGCCAGCAACGACCCGGGACATAGGGCTTTCTTC. This gives the protein CASNDPGHRAFF.